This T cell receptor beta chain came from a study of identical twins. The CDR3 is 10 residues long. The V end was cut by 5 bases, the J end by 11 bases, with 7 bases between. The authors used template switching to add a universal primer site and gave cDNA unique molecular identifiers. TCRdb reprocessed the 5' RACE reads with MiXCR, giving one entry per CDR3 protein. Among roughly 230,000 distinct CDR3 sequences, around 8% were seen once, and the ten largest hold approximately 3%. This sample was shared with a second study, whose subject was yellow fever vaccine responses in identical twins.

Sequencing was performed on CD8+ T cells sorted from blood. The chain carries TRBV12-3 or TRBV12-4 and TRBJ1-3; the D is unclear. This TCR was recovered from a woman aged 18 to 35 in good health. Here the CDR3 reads CASSLTSIYF. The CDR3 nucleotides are TGTGCCAGCAGTCTTACTTCCATATATTTT.